The 15 T cell receptor beta chains listed next were all sequenced from one sample in a study of OX40 agonist ivuxolimab in advanced cancers. The repertoire was sequenced with immunoSEQ multiplex PCR; TCRdb's copy has only in-frame clones and lacks some. Found here are about 59,000 clones, 70% to 90% of them singletons; the top ten hold roughly 5%. Specimen: CD4+ or CD8+ T cells sorted from blood, collected in a trial of the OX40 agonist ivuxolimab. These TCRs come from an adult with an advanced solid tumor such as melanoma, head and neck, liver or kidney cancer.

The chain links TRBV4-2 to TRBJ2-3; possible D gene TRBD1, 6 bases. The CDR3 covers 14 residues. Trimming pared 5 bases from V and 2 bases from J, leaving 11 bases between. Germline CDR1 LGHNA, CDR2 YNFKEQ. The chain's CDR3 is CASSTRDTTDTQYF. The CDR3 coding sequence is TGTGCCAGCAGCACTAGGGACACCACAGATACGCAGTATTTT.

The chain joins TRBV11-2 to TRBJ2-2; the D gene is possibly TRBD1 (5 bases). The ends were cut back, 5 bases at V and 4 bases at J, with 11 bases in the middle. The germline V gene has CDR1 SGHAT and CDR2 FQNNGV. This CDR3 has 14 amino acids. CDR3 nucleotides: TGTGCCAGCAGCATCGCACAGGCCACCGGGGAGCTGTTTTTT. It translates to CASSIAQATGELFF. Using reference TRBV11-2 and TRBJ2-2 for the parts outside the CDR3, the full variable domain is EAGVAQSPRYKIIEKRQSVAFWCNPISGHATLYWYQQILGQGPKLLIQFQNNGVVDDSQLPKDRFSAERLKGVDSTLKIQPAKLEDSAVYLCASSIAQATGELFFGEGSRLTVL.

V is TRBV19 and J is TRBJ2-4; TRBD2 agrees at 16 bases. Losses at the gene ends were 6 bases for V and 3 bases for J; bases not matched to a gene: 14. Per germline, CDR1 LNHDA and CDR2 SQIVND (reference sequence). The CDR3 runs 20 residues. CDR3: CASSPRGLAGGGTYKNIQYF. The DNA of the CDR3 is TGTGCCAGTAGCCCTAGGGGACTAGCGGGAGGGGGCACTTACAAAAACATTCAGTACTTC.

This chain connects TRBV7-9 to TRBJ2-3; 12 positions agree with TRBD2. The trim removed 1 base at V and 4 bases at J, leaving 6 bases unmatched. This CDR3 has 17 amino acids. Germline CDR1 SEHNR, CDR2 FQNEAQ (reference sequence). The CDR3 is CASSLDQRLAGADTQYF. The CDR3 DNA is TGTGCCAGCAGCTTAGATCAGAGACTAGCGGGGGCAGATACGCAGTATTTT.

This clone was detected a few times. The chain combines TRBV30 with TRBJ1-4, with D possibly TRBD1 on 6 matching bases. CDR1 is GTSNPN, CDR2 SVGIG, per germline (reference sequence). The CDR3 is 13 amino acids. The V end lost 2 bases, the J end lost 7 bases, and 11 bases lay between the germline ends. Here the CDR3 reads CAWSRQGTEKLFF. The CDR3 DNA is TGTGCCTGGAGTCGGCAGGGGACTGAAAAACTGTTTTTT.

CDR3 nucleotide sequence: TGTGCCAGCAGCACCTTAGCGGGGTCCTACAATGAGCAGTTCTTC. It yields the protein CASSTLAGSYNEQFF. The gene calls are TRBV5-5 and TRBJ2-1; 8 nucleotides agree with TRBD2. This CDR3 has 15 amino acids. With V trimmed by 4 bases and J by 1 base, 4 bases remained unmatched. Germline loops: CDR1 SGHKS, CDR2 YYEKEE (reference sequence). The entire variable domain, with the rest obtained from reference TRBV5-5 and TRBJ2-1, is as follows: DAGVTQSPTHLIKTRGQQVTLRCSPISGHKSVSWYQQVLGQGPQFIFQYYEKEERGRGNFPDRFSARQFPNYSSELNVNALLLGDSALYLCASSTLAGSYNEQFFGPGTRLTVL.

This chain joins TRBV30 and TRBJ2-7; maybe TRBD2 (6 bases). The CDR3 contains 14 residues. The V gene's germline CDR1 is GTSNPN and CDR2 SVGIG (reference sequence). Trimming pared 3 bases from V and 0 bases from J, leaving 12 bases between. CDR3 bases: TGTGCCTGGAGGATCCCCGGGAGCTCCTACGAGCAGTACTTC. Protein sequence: CAWRIPGSSYEQYF.

This clone is a singleton in its sample. The rearrangement uses TRBV19 and TRBJ1-2; D is possibly TRBD1 (6 bases). Trimming shortened V by 5 bases and J by 1 base, and 14 bases separated the two germline ends. The CDR3 spans 15 residues. The germline V gene has CDR1 LNHDA and CDR2 SQIVND (reference sequence). The CDR3 sequence is CASSRGQYLNYGYTF. CDR3 bases: TGTGCCAGTAGTCGGGGGCAGTACCTTAACTATGGCTACACCTTC.

V is TRBV18 and J is TRBJ1-1; D unclear. This CDR3 is built from 16 residues. V was cut by 0 bases and J by 3 bases, with 14 bases left in between. Looked up from germline, CDR1 is KGHSH and CDR2 is LQKENI. The CDR3 sequence: CASSPPGSARDTEAFF. The CDR3, as DNA: TGTGCCAGCTCACCACCCGGGTCGGCTAGGGACACTGAAGCTTTCTTT.

This rearrangement joins TRBV5-1 to TRBJ2-7; the match to TRBD1 covers 7 bases. V lost 5 bases and J lost 7; bases outside the gene matches: 15. This CDR3 has 15 residues. Germline CDR1 is SGHRS and CDR2 is YFSETQ. CDR3 DNA: TGCGCCAGCAGTTTTAAGACAGGGAGTGCGTGGGAGCAGTACTTC. Protein: CASSFKTGSAWEQYF.

The chain recombines TRBV2 with TRBJ2-2; D is perhaps TRBD1 or TRBD2 (6 bases each). V lost 7 bases to trimming and J lost 1 base, with 16 bases between them. Looked up from germline, CDR1 is SNHLY and CDR2 is FYNNEI. This CDR3 has 16 amino acids. The CDR3 spells CASNIGGPRNTGELFF. Written as DNA, the CDR3 is TGTGCCAGCAATATAGGGGGGCCAAGGAACACCGGGGAGCTGTTTTTT.

This clone was found a few times. This chain connects TRBV2 to TRBJ1-5; the D is unclear. V was cut by 3 bases and J by 7 bases, with 13 bases left in between. The CDR3 spans 14 residues. The germline CDR1 and CDR2 sequences are SNHLY and FYNNEI. CDR3 nucleotide sequence: TGTGCCAGCAGTGATTCAGGAAGGAGGCAGCCCCAGCATTTT. Protein: CASSDSGRRQPQHF. Together with reference TRBV2 and TRBJ1-5, the CDR3 gives the full variable domain: EPEVTQTPSHQVTQMGQEVILRCVPISNHLYFYWYRQILGQKVEFLVSFYNNEISEKSEIFDDQFSVERPDGSNFTLKIRSTKLEDSAMYFCASSDSGRRQPQHFGDGTRLSIL.

The J gene is TRBJ2-7, the V gene TRBV6-6, with 8 nucleotides matching TRBD2. The CDR3 has 14 amino acids. CDR1 is MNHNY and CDR2 is SVGAGI in the germline V gene (reference sequence). The V gene end was trimmed by 11 bases and the J gene end by 2 bases; junction bases not matched to a gene: 11. CDR3 nucleotides: TGTGCCTGCCGGCGGGGGGCCAAGGCCTACGAGCAGTACTTC. It specifies CACRRGAKAYEQYF.

The chain employs TRBV15 and TRBJ2-1; TRBD2 matches 7 bases. Germline lookup yields CDR1 LNHNV and CDR2 YYDKDF (reference sequence). The V and J ends lost 0 bases and 2 bases, in that order; junction bases with no gene match: 1. The CDR3 runs to 15 residues. The DNA of the CDR3 is TGTGCCACCAGCAGAGAACTAGCGACCTACAATGAGCAGTTCTTC. This sequence encodes CATSRELATYNEQFF. Complete variable domain (other parts from reference TRBV15 and TRBJ2-1): DAMVIQNPRYQVTQFGKPVTLSCSQTLNHNVMYWYQQKSSQAPKLLFHYYDKDFNNEADTPDNFQSRRPNTSFCFLDIRSPGLGDTAMYLCATSRELATYNEQFFGPGTRLTVL.

The chain combines TRBV4-1 with TRBJ2-1; 9 nucleotides agree with TRBD1. The CDR3 spans 17 residues. The J segment lost 3 bases and the V segment lost 2 bases, leaving 8 bases of the junction unmatched. The germline CDR1 and CDR2 sequences are MGHRA and YSYEKL. The CDR3 here is CASSQQSGTGRYNEQFF. The CDR3 bases are TGCGCCAGCAGCCAACAATCCGGGACAGGGCGCTACAATGAGCAGTTCTTC.